This TCR beta chain was found in a study of PD-L1 blockade in urothelial cancer. As for time point: pretreatment peripheral blood. Pretreatment and on-treatment blood mononuclear cell samples were taken, totaling between 1 and 8 time points per patient. Added to each PCR by spiking were synthetic TCR analog templates. Libraries were prepared by immunoSEQ multiplex PCR; TCRdb keeps only in-frame clonotypes and omits some of them. Counted here are 45,000 to 55,000 clones, roughly 80% occurring once; the ten biggest clones make up 1% to 1.5%. The CDR3 spans 11 residues. Deletions cut 5 bases from V and 6 bases from J, with 8 bases between. Germline loops: CDR1 DFQATT, CDR2 SNEGSKA (reference sequence).

The specimen was PBMCs, collected around atezolizumab (anti-PD-L1) treatment. The V and J genes are TRBV20-1 and TRBJ2-1; D perhaps matches TRBD2 (5 bases). The TCR was taken from a man aged 45 to 65 with urothelial cancer. Here the CDR3 DNA reads TGCAGTGCTCAGAGGGCCAATGAGCAGTTCTTC. It is translated as CSAQRANEQFF.